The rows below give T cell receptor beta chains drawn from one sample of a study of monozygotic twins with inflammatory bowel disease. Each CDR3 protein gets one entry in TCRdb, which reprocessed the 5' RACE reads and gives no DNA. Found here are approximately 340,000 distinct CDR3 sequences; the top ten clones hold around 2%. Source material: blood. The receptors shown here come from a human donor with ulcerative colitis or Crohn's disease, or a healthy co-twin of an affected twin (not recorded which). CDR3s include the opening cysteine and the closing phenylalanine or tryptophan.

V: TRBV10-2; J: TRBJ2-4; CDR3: CASGTSGNIQYF
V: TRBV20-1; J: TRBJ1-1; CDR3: CSATRGPTGEAFF
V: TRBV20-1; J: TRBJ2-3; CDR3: CSASNSRTYTQYF
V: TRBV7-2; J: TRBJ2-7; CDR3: CASSLQWVPPYEQYF
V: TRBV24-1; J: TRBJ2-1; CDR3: CATSGGGAGGSSYNEQFF
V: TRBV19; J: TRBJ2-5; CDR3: CATQGALRETQYF
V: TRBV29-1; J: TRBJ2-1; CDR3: CSVLGTSPFEQFF
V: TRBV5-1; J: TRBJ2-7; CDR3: CASSQDAGVGRTYEQYF
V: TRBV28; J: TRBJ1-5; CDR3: CASSSQGKGNQPQHF
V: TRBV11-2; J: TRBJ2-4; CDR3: CASSLGPRGQAKNIQYF
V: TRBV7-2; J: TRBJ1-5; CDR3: CSSSPGLMARLEPQHF
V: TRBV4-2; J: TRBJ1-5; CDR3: CASSQGQGAVFQPQHF
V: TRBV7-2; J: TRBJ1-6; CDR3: CASSLVEGNSPLHF
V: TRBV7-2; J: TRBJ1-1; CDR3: CASSLALSSEAFF
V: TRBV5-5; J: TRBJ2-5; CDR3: CASTLLAGSWETQYF
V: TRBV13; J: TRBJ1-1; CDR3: CASSHGFGARNTEAFF
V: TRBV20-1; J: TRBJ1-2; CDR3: CSAGKDSFYGYTF
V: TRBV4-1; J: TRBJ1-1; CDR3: CASSQIVGPPTGAFF
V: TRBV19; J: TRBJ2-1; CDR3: CASSSAISYNEQFF
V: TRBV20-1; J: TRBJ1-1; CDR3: CSASQGGQPTEAFF
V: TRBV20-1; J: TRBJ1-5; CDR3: CSASTARKSGNQPQHF
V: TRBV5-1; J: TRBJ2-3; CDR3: CASSLRGPATDTQYF